A selection of T cell receptor beta chains follows, all from one sample in a study of cytomegalovirus exposure and HLA in healthy donors. Measured with immunoSEQ multiplex PCR; TCRdb has only the in-frame clones, and not every one. This sample carries about 90,000 clones, more than 60% of them seen once, and the ten largest clones take about 3.9%. The sequenced sample was PBMCs. The origin of the receptors is a young man in good health and CMV-seronegative. Each CDR3 is given with its conserved first and last residue. The D gene is left open where the match is weak. For some rows the clone size is stated as once, few or many, or as a class when expanded; others skip it.

CDR3aa,CDR3nt,v_gene,j_gene,abundance,d_gene,len
CASSSLGQGRPGNTIYF,TGTGCCAGCTCATCACTCGGACAGGGGAGGCCCGGAAACACCATATATTTT,TRBV18,TRBJ1-3,.,TRBD1,17
CASSLGTRGSDEQYF,TGTGCCAGCAGCTTAGGGACCCGGGGTAGCGACGAGCAGTACTTC,TRBV7-6,TRBJ2-7,.,.,15
CATTSASGGAGELFF,TGTGCCACCACCTCGGCGAGCGGGGGGGCCGGGGAGCTGTTTTTT,TRBV15,TRBJ2-2,once,TRBD2,15
CASSQLQGQEKLFF,TGCGCCAGCAGCCAATTACAGGGGCAAGAAAAACTGTTTTTT,TRBV4-1,TRBJ1-4,.,TRBD1,14
CASSVVPADKYEQYF,TGTGCCAGCAGCGTAGTGCCAGCGGATAAATACGAGCAGTACTTC,TRBV9,TRBJ2-7,few,.,15
CASSPRTGGYEQYF,TGTGCCAGCAGCCCCCGGACAGGGGGTTACGAGCAGTACTTC,TRBV7-8,TRBJ2-7,once,TRBD1,14
CAISEPRVAGGTDTQYF,TGTGCCATCAGTGAGCCCCGGGTAGCGGGGGGCACAGATACGCAGTATTTT,TRBV10-3,TRBJ2-3,once,TRBD2,17
CASSNDRFYEQYF,TGTGCCAGCAGCAATGACAGGTTCTACGAGCAGTACTTC,TRBV7-8,TRBJ2-7,few,.,13
CASTFGAGGNTGELFF,TGTGCCAGCACTTTTGGTGCAGGGGGGAACACCGGGGAGCTGTTTTTT,TRBV11-2,TRBJ2-2,.,TRBD1,16
CASSPLAGTYNEQFF,TGTGCCAGCAGCCCCCTAGCGGGGACCTACAATGAGCAGTTCTTC,TRBV6-1,TRBJ2-1,.,TRBD2,15
CASSLLGGETGELFF,TGTGCCAGCAGCTTACTGGGAGGGGAGACCGGGGAGCTGTTTTTT,TRBV7-3,TRBJ2-2,.,TRBD2,15
CASSQRGGLYNEQFF,TGTGCCAGCAGCCAACGAGGGGGATTGTACAATGAGCAGTTCTTC,TRBV11-3,TRBJ2-1,.,.,15
CSVEGWTSTDTQYF,TGCAGCGTTGAAGGCTGGACTAGCACAGATACGCAGTATTTT,TRBV29-1,TRBJ2-3,few,.,14
CASSPLAGGNEQYF,TGCGCCAGCAGCCCCCTAGCGGGAGGAAACGAGCAGTACTTC,TRBV4-1,TRBJ2-7,.,TRBD2,14
CASSLGSSGPTYEQYF,TGTGCCAGCAGCTTGGGTAGTAGCGGACCAACCTACGAGCAGTACTTC,TRBV5-5,TRBJ2-7,.,.,16
CASSLGGTGFPRRNTEAFF,TGCGCCAGCAGCTTGGGGGGGACAGGTTTCCCGCGAAGGAACACTGAAGCTTTCTTT,TRBV5-1,TRBJ1-1,.,TRBD1,19
CASSRDRTTGELFF,TGTGCCAGCAGTCGAGACAGGACAACCGGGGAGCTGTTTTTT,TRBV7-3,TRBJ2-2,once,.,14
CASSQYSNTGELFF,TGTGCTAGCAGCCAATACAGCAACACCGGGGAGCTGTTTTTT,TRBV7-7,TRBJ2-2,few,.,14
CASSMMTSTDTQYF,TGTGCCAGTAGTATGATGACTAGCACAGATACGCAGTATTTT,TRBV19,TRBJ2-3,few,.,14
CSVAIQGFAEAFF,TGCAGCGTTGCAATACAGGGGTTTGCTGAAGCTTTCTTT,TRBV29-1,TRBJ1-1,.,TRBD1,13
CASGSFQPQHF,TGTGCTAGTGGTTCTTTTCAGCCCCAGCATTTT,TRBV12-5,TRBJ1-5,.,.,11
CASSEIMETQYF,TGTGCCAGCAGTGAAATTATGGAGACCCAGTACTTC,TRBV6-1,TRBJ2-5,.,.,12
CASSRRDSNQPQHF,TGTGCCAGCTCGCGAAGAGATAGCAATCAGCCCCAGCATTTT,TRBV6-5,TRBJ1-5,.,.,14
CASDLAGEETQYF,TGTGCCAGCGACCTAGCGGGAGAGGAGACCCAGTACTTC,TRBV2,TRBJ2-5,.,TRBD2,13
CASSRGPTGELFF,TGTGCCAGTAGTAGGGGGCCCACCGGGGAGCTGTTTTTT,TRBV19,TRBJ2-2,.,.,13
CASSHLGQIQETQYF,TGTGCCAGCAGCCACTTAGGACAGATCCAAGAGACCCAGTACTTC,TRBV14,TRBJ2-5,.,.,15
CASSPKTRVAIMNTEAFF,TGTGCCAGCAGTCCTAAGACCAGGGTGGCTATCATGAACACTGAAGCTTTCTTT,TRBV27,TRBJ1-1,.,.,18
CSVESVGQAALIYGYTF,TGCAGCGTTGAATCGGTAGGACAGGCCGCCTTGATCTATGGCTACACCTTC,TRBV29-1,TRBJ1-2,.,TRBD1,17
CAISLQGATNIEYF,TGTGCCATCAGTTTACAGGGGGCCACAAATATAGAGTACTTC,TRBV10-3,TRBJ2-7,few,TRBD1,14
CASSARQGASEKLFF,TGTGCCAGCAGCGCTAGACAGGGGGCGAGTGAAAAACTGTTTTTT,TRBV9,TRBJ1-4,.,TRBD1,15
CASSGTTYEQYF,TGTGCCAGCAGTGGGACAACCTACGAGCAGTACTTC,TRBV6-1,TRBJ2-7,.,.,12
CSSSRPGQVVYEQYF,TGTTCCAGCAGCCGACCGGGACAGGTAGTTTACGAGCAGTACTTC,TRBV7-9,TRBJ2-7,.,TRBD1,15
CASSQGLVGVSTDTQYF,TGCGCCAGCAGCCAAGGTCTGGTGGGCGTTAGCACAGATACGCAGTATTTT,TRBV4-1,TRBJ2-3,.,.,17
CASMGLAGVGEQYF,TGTGCCAGCATGGGACTAGCGGGAGTAGGGGAGCAGTACTTC,TRBV2,TRBJ2-7,.,TRBD2,14
CASSLDPLRRQGIGGYTF,TGTGCCAGCAGCTTGGATCCCTTGAGGCGACAGGGAATCGGGGGCTACACCTTC,TRBV5-4,TRBJ1-2,few,TRBD1,18
CASRTSVPETQYF,TGTGCCAGCAGGACTAGCGTTCCAGAGACCCAGTACTTC,TRBV6-5,TRBJ2-5,.,TRBD2,13
CASSLASESPMYEQYF,TGTGCCAGCAGCTTAGCTAGCGAGAGCCCCATGTACGAGCAGTACTTC,TRBV7-9,TRBJ2-7,.,.,16
CASSYQGAYQETQYF,TGTGCCAGCAGTTACCAGGGGGCGTACCAAGAGACCCAGTACTTC,TRBV6-5,TRBJ2-5,.,TRBD1,15
CASGSGTPNTEAFF,TGTGCCAGCGGTTCGGGGACACCGAACACTGAAGCTTTCTTT,TRBV9,TRBJ1-1,.,.,14
CASSESRLAGGRGANVLTF,TGTGCCAGCAGTGAGAGCCGACTAGCGGGGGGACGTGGGGCCAACGTCCTGACTTTC,TRBV6-4,TRBJ2-6,.,TRBD2,19
CASRPTSGGYEQYF,TGTGCCAGCAGACCGACTAGCGGGGGCTACGAGCAGTACTTC,TRBV27,TRBJ2-7,few,TRBD2,14
CASSLVIWDRSNQPQHF,TGCGCCAGCAGCTTGGTTATATGGGACAGAAGCAATCAGCCCCAGCATTTT,TRBV5-1,TRBJ1-5,.,TRBD1,17
CASSQGNSLNTQYF,TGTGCCAGCAGCCAGGGAAATAGCCTCAATACGCAGTATTTT,TRBV7-6,TRBJ2-3,.,.,14
CASTPGTSGFKTQYF,TGTGCCAGCACCCCCGGGACTAGCGGATTTAAGACCCAGTACTTC,TRBV2,TRBJ2-5,.,TRBD2,15
CASSPGQIYEQYF,TGTGCCAGCTCCCCGGGACAGATCTACGAGCAGTACTTC,TRBV6-1,TRBJ2-7,.,TRBD1,13